Shown below are 21 T cell receptor beta chains from a single sample sequenced in a study of blood T cells in healthy people across ages. Through a sample-barcoded 5' primer and a J-beta primer mix, a second PCR was run for 7 to 11 cycles. In TCRdb, the 5' RACE reads were re-called with MiXCR into one record per CDR3 protein. Of more than 500,000 distinct CDR3 sequences in the sample, 25% to 30% are singletons; the top ten hold around 18%. Sequencing was carried out using blood. Every receptor here comes from a woman aged 70-85 years in good health.

This clonotype came up a few times. V usage is TRBV24-1 and J usage is TRBJ1-2; D gene uncertain. The CDR3 is 13 amino acids. The germline CDR1 and CDR2 sequences are KGHDR and SFDVKD. V was cut by 2 bases and J by 8 bases, with 11 bases left in between. CDR3 DNA sequence: TGTGCCACCAGTGATTCGCGCCCAGGCGGCTACACCTTC. It specifies CATSDSRPGGYTF.

On this clonotype itself: The germline gene is not matched at one end of the junction; a read error may be the cause. This sequence joins TRBV6-2 or TRBV6-3 and TRBJ1-1; the D is unclear. This CDR3 is built from 11 residues. Germline V gene data show CDR1 as MNHEY and CDR2 as SVGEGT. The CDR3 nucleotides read TGTGCCAGCAGTTACAACATTGAAGCTTTCTTT. It codes for CASSYNIEAFF.

This clonotype was seen a few times. The chain joins TRBV20-1 to TRBJ2-5, with 14 bases that match TRBD2. The CDR3 extends over 15 amino acids. The trim removed 3 bases at V and 2 bases at J, leaving 2 bases unmatched. Germline V gene sequence: CDR1 DFQATT, CDR2 SNEGSKA (reference sequence). In DNA, the CDR3 is TGCAGTGCTAGTCGACTAGCGGGGGGGCAAGAGACCCAGTACTTC. Translated: CSASRLAGGQETQYF.

The gene calls are TRBV12-3 or TRBV12-4 and TRBJ2-3; 8 bases match TRBD2. CDR3 size: 15 residues. Trimming took 1 base from V and 0 from J; bases not matched to a gene: 0. The CDR3 DNA reads as TGTGCCAGCAGTTTAGTAGCGGGGAGCACAGATACGCAGTATTTT. This gives the protein CASSLVAGSTDTQYF.

The V call is TRBV6-5, the J call TRBJ2-7; the match to TRBD1 covers 12 bases. From germline, CDR1 is MNHEY and CDR2 SVGAGI. The CDR3 spans 15 residues. The J segment lost 5 bases and the V segment lost 4 bases, leaving 6 bases of the junction unmatched. In nucleotides, the CDR3 is TGTGCCAGCAGTTGGGGGACAGGGGGCATGCACGAGCAGTACTTC. Its protein is CASSWGTGGMHEQYF.

J is TRBJ2-2 and V is TRBV7-2, with 8 bases fitting TRBD2. The ends lost 3 bases at V and 2 bases at J; junction bases unmatched: 2. This CDR3 has 15 residues. CDR1 is SGHTA, CDR2 FQGNSA, per germline. The chain's CDR3 is CASSFLAGNTGELFF. The CDR3 DNA reads TGTGCCAGCAGCTTTCTAGCGGGTAACACCGGGGAGCTGTTTTTT.

The rearrangement uses TRBV3-1 and TRBJ2-2, with D possibly matching TRBD2 (5 bases). This CDR3 has 14 residues. In germline, CDR1 is LGHDT, CDR2 YNNKEL (reference sequence). V was trimmed by 4 bases and J by 6 bases, leaving 12 bases between them. The CDR3 here is CASSPASSAGELFF. CDR3 bases: TGTGCCAGCAGCCCTGCTAGCTCCGCCGGGGAGCTGTTTTTT.

The genes are TRBV7-2 and TRBJ2-5; no definite D call. The end of the DNA aligns better with TRBJ2-7, so the J call may be wrong. Per germline, CDR1 SGHTA and CDR2 FQGNSA. This CDR3 is built from 14 residues. This CDR3 reads CASSSQRHSYEQYF. CDR3 DNA: TGTGCCAGCAGCTCGCAAAGACACTCCTACGAGCAGTACTTC.

This clonotype has a count of ten or more. V is TRBV5-1 and J is TRBJ2-7; 7 nucleotides agree with TRBD2. The CDR3 runs to 16 residues. Germline-derived CDR1 and CDR2 are SGHRS and YFSETQ. Germline trimming cut 0 bases from V and 3 bases from J; bases unmatched to any gene: 9. The CDR3 spells CASSLGSQGGSYEQYF. CDR3 sequence (DNA): TGCGCCAGCAGCTTGGGGTCCCAGGGAGGGAGCTACGAGCAGTACTTC.

This clonotype was seen more than once but under ten times. This chain connects TRBV7-6 to TRBJ2-5; D uncertain. CDR1 and CDR2 from the germline V gene are SGHVS and FNYEAQ. V lost 4 bases and J 2 bases, leaving 14 bases between the germline ends. This CDR3 contains 15 residues. The CDR3: CASSSMATSQETQYF. CDR3 nucleotide sequence: TGTGCCAGCAGCTCGATGGCTACCTCTCAAGAGACCCAGTACTTC.

J is TRBJ2-5 and V is TRBV6-5, with 10 positions matching TRBD1. Per the germline V gene, CDR1 is MNHEY and CDR2 is SVGAGI. This CDR3 has 18 residues. The V gene end was trimmed by 0 bases and the J gene end by 4 bases; junction bases not matched to a gene: 11. CDR3 in DNA: TGTGCCAGCAGTTACTCCGGACAGGGGGGCGCTCAATTAGAGACCCAGTACTTC. Translation gives CASSYSGQGGAQLETQYF.

The gene calls are TRBV7-9 and TRBJ1-3; a possible D gene is TRBD1 (5 bases). With 5 bases removed from V and 2 bases from J, the gap between germline ends came to 22 bases. CDR3 length equals 18 residues. Germline V gives CDR1 SEHNR, CDR2 FQNEAQ (reference sequence). The CDR3 here is CASSAWDGTALAGNTIYF. In DNA form, the CDR3 reads TGTGCCAGCAGCGCATGGGACGGAACGGCACTAGCTGGAAACACCATATATTTT.

This clonotype was detected many times. V and J are TRBV29-1 and TRBJ2-2; D is tentatively TRBD1 or TRBD2 (5 bases each). V gave up 4 bases and J gave up 1 base, with 13 bases separating them. The CDR3 is made up of 15 amino acids. CDR1 and CDR2 (germline): SQVTM, ANQGSEA. The CDR3 loop is CSVVGDRGNTGELFF. The CDR3 nucleotides are TGCAGCGTTGTGGGGGATCGGGGGAACACCGGGGAGCTGTTTTTT.

This clonotype was seen only a few times. The chain uses TRBV10-3 and TRBJ1-6, with D unclear. Trimming removed 2 bases at V and 9 bases at J, with 8 bases between. CDR3 length: 13 residues. Per germline, CDR1 ENHRY and CDR2 SYGVKD. The CDR3 here is CAISEAAGSPLHF. The CDR3 nucleotides read TGTGCCATCAGTGAGGCGGCAGGTTCACCCCTCCACTTT.

The table lists this clonotype with a few counts. The chain couples TRBV7-2 to TRBJ2-1, with a tentative D call TRBD2 (6 bases). The better agreement between TRBJ2-7 and the DNA end casts doubt on the J call. The CDR3 runs 18 residues. Germline V gene sequence: CDR1 SGHTA, CDR2 FQGNSA. This CDR3 is CASSLIGGGTALSYEQYF. For the CDR3, the DNA is TGTGCCAGCAGCTTAATTGGTGGCGGGACTGCGCTGTCCTACGAGCAGTACTTC.

There are a few counts of this clonotype. The J gene is TRBJ1-1, the V gene TRBV6-5, with D possibly matching TRBD1 (5 bases). The CDR3 runs to 12 residues. CDR1 and CDR2 (germline): MNHEY, SVGAGI. Trimming took 6 bases from V and 7 from J, leaving 12 bases between them. The CDR3 nucleotides read TGTGCCAGCAGCCGCGACAGTTTTGAAGCTTTCTTT. As protein: CASSRDSFEAFF.

This clonotype occurred a few times. The chain uses TRBV5-1 and TRBJ1-2; D is undetermined. Trimming cost V 0 bases and J 7 bases, with 13 bases left between them. CDR1 and CDR2 from the germline V gene are SGHRS and YFSETQ. The CDR3 consists of 14 residues. Written as DNA, the CDR3 is TGCGCCAGCAGCTTGGCCGGAATGGGCTCTGGCTACACCTTC. Protein: CASSLAGMGSGYTF.

Only one count was recorded for this clonotype. The chain is built from TRBV5-1 and TRBJ2-2; a possible D gene is TRBD1 (5 bases). The V end lost 0 bases, the J end lost 0 bases, and 9 bases lay between the germline ends. Germline assignment: CDR1 SGHRS and CDR2 YFSETQ. CDR3 length equals 16 residues. The CDR3 reads CASSLVPGPNTGELFF. Written as DNA, the CDR3 is TGCGCCAGCAGCTTGGTTCCAGGGCCGAACACCGGGGAGCTGTTTTTT.

The chain recombines TRBV20-1 with TRBJ1-2; possible D gene TRBD1, 5 bases. The germline gives CDR1 DFQATT, CDR2 SNEGSKA (reference sequence). Trimming removed 5 bases at V and 4 bases at J, with 14 bases between. CDR3 length: 13 residues. The CDR3 loop is CSALGPGSYGYTF. In DNA, the CDR3 is TGCAGTGCTCTAGGACCAGGGAGCTATGGCTACACCTTC.

The CDR3 is CASRPVGGASHEQYF. The CDR3 DNA reads as TGTGCCAGCAGGCCGGTGGGGGGGGCATCACACGAGCAGTACTTC. V usage is TRBV3-1 and J usage is TRBJ2-5; TRBD2 is a possible D gene (7 bases). The end of the DNA is better explained by TRBJ2-7, so the J call may be wrong. Germline loops: CDR1 LGHDT, CDR2 YNNKEL (reference sequence). This CDR3 spans 15 amino acids.

The genes are TRBV20-1 and TRBJ2-5, with 8 bases aligning to TRBD1. The CDR3 is 16 residues long. Germline CDR1 is DFQATT and CDR2 is SNEGSKA (reference sequence). V lost 2 bases to trimming and J lost 5 bases; unmatched junction nucleotides: 13. This CDR3 reads CSARLTRGQGGETQYF. CDR3 DNA: TGCAGTGCTAGATTGACGCGCGGACAGGGTGGGGAGACCCAGTACTTC.